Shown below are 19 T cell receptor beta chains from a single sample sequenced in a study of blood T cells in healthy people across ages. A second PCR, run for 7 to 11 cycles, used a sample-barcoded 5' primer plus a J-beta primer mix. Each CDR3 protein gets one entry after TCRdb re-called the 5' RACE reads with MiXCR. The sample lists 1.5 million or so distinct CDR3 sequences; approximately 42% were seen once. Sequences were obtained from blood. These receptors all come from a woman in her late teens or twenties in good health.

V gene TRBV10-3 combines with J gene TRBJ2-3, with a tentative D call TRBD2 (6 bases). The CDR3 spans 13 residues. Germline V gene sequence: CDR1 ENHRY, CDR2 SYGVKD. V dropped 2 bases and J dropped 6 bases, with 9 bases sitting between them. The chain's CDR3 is CAISEVGGDTQYF. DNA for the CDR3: TGTGCCATCAGTGAGGTAGGAGGGGATACGCAGTATTTT.

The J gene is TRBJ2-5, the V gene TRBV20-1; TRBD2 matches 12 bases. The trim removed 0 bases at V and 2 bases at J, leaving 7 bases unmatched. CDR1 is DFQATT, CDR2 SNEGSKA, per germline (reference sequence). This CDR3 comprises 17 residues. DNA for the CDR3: TGCAGTGCTAGAGATGGGGGACTAGCGGGTCTTCAAGAGACCCAGTACTTC. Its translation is CSARDGGLAGLQETQYF.

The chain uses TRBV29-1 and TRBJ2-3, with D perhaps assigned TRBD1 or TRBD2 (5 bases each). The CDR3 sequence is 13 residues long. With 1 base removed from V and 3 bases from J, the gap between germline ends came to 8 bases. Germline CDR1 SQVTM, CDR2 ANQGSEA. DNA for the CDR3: TGCAGCGTTGAAGCCGGGGCGACAGATACGCAGTATTTT. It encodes CSVEAGATDTQYF.

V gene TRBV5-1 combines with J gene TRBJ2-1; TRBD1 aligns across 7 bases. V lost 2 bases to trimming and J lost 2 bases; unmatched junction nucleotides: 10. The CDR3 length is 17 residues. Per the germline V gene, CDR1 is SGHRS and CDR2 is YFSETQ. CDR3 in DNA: TGCGCCAGCAGCTTAGCCCGTCGACAGGGTCCCTACAATGAGCAGTTCTTC. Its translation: CASSLARRQGPYNEQFF.

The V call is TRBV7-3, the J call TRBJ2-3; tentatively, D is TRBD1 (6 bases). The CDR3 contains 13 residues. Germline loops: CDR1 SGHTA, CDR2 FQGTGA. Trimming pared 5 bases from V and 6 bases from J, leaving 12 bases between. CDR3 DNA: TGTGCCAGCAGCAGAGGGGGACCGGATACGCAGTATTTT. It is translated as CASSRGGPDTQYF.

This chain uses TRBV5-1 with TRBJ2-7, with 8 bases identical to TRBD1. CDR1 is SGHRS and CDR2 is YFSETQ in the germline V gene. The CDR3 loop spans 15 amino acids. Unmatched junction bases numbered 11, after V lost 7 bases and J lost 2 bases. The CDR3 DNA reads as TGCGCCAGCCGTTCGGGCAGGGGGCCCCCCTACGAGCAGTACTTC. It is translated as CASRSGRGPPYEQYF.

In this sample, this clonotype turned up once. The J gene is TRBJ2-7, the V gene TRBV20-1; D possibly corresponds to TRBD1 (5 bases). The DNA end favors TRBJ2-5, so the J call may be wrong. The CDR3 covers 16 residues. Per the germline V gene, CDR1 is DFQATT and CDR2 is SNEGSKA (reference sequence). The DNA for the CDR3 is TGCAGTGCAACAAACCCTAAAGGCAGGGCTTGGGAGACCCAGTACTTC. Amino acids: CSATNPKGRAWETQYF.

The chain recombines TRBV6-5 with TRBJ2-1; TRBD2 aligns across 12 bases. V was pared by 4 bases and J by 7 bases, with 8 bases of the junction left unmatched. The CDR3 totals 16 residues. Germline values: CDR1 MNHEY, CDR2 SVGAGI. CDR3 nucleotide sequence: TGTGCCAGCAGTTTCCCTGCGACTAGCGGGAGTAATGAGCAGTTCTTC. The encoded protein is CASSFPATSGSNEQFF.

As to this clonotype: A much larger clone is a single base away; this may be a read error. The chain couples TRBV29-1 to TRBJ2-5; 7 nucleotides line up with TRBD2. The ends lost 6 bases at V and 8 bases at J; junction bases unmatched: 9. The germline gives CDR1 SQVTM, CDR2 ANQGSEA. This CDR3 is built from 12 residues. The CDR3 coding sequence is TGCAGCGTCGGACTAGTGGGGGGAACCCAGTACTTC. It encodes CSVGLVGGTQYF.

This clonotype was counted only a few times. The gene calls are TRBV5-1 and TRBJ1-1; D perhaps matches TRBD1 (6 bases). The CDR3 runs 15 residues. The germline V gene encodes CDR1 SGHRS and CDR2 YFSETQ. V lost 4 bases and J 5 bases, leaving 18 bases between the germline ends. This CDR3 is CASSLRDTRRTEAFF. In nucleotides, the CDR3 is TGCGCCAGCAGCCTCCGGGACACGAGAAGGACTGAAGCTTTCTTT. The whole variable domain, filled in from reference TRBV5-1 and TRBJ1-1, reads KAGVTQTPRYLIKTRGQQVTLSCSPISGHRSVSWYQQTPGQGLQFLFEYFSETQRNKGNFPGRFSGRQFSNSRSEMNVSTLELGDSALYLCASSLRDTRRTEAFFGQGTRLTVV.

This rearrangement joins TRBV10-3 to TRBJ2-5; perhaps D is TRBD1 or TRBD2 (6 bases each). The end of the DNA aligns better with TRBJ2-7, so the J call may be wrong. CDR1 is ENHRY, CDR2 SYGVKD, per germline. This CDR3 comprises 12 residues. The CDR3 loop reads CAHGVGGPEQYF. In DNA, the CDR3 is TGTGCCCACGGAGTAGGGGGGCCCGAGCAGTACTTC.

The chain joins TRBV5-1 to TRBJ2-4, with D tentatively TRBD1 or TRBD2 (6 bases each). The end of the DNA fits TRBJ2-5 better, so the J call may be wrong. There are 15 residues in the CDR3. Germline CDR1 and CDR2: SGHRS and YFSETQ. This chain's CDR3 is CASSLFGGREETQYF. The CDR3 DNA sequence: TGCGCCAGCAGCTTGTTCGGGGGCAGGGAAGAGACCCAGTACTTC.

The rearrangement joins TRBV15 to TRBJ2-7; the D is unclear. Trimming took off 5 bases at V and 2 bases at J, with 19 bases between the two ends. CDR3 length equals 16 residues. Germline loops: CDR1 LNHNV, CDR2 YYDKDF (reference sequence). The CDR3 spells CATSSIYEKGPYEQYF. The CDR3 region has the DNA TGTGCCACCAGCTCTATCTACGAGAAAGGTCCCTACGAGCAGTACTTC. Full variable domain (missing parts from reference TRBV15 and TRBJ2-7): DAMVIQNPRYQVTQFGKPVTLSCSQTLNHNVMYWYQQKSSQAPKLLFHYYDKDFNNEADTPDNFQSRRPNTSFCFLDIRSPGLGDTAMYLCATSSIYEKGPYEQYFGPGTRLTVT.

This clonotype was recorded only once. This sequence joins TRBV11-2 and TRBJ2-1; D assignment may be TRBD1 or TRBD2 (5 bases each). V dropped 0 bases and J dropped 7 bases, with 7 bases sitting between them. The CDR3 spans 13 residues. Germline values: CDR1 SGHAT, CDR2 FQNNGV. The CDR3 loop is CASSLDEGNEQFF. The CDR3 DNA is TGTGCCAGCAGCTTAGATGAGGGGAATGAGCAGTTCTTC.

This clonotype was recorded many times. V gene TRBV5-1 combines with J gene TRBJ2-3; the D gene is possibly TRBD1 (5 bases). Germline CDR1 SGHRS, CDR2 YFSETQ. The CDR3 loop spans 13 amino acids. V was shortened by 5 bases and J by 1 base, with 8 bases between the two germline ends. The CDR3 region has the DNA TGCGCCAGCAGGGGGCTACGCACAGATACGCAGTATTTT. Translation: CASRGLRTDTQYF.

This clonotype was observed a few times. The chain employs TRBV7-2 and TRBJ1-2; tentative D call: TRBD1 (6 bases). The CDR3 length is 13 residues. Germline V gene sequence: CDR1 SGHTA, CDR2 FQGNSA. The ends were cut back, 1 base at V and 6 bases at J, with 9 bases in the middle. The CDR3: CASSLDREDGYTF. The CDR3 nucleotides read TGTGCCAGCAGCTTAGACAGGGAAGATGGCTACACCTTC.

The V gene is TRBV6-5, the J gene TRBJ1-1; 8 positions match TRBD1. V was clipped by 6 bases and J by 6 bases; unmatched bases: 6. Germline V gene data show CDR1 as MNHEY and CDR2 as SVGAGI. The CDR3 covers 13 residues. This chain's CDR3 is CASRQGEYPEAFF. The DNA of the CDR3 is TGTGCCAGCAGACAGGGGGAGTATCCTGAAGCTTTCTTT.

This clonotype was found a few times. CDR3 sequence (DNA): TGCAGTGCTAGACCTCCTAGACTTAGCTCCTACAATGAGCAGTTCTTC. It encodes CSARPPRLSSYNEQFF. The V and J genes are TRBV20-1 and TRBJ2-1; D remains unclear. This CDR3 spans 16 amino acids. The ends were cut back, 2 bases at V and 0 bases at J, with 14 bases in the middle. The germline V gene encodes CDR1 DFQATT and CDR2 SNEGSKA (reference sequence).

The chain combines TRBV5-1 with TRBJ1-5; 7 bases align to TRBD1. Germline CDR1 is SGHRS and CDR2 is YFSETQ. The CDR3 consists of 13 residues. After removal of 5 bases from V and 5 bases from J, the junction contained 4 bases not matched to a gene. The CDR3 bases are TGCGCCAGCAGTGACAGGGTGGATCAGCCCCAGCATTTT. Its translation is CASSDRVDQPQHF.